These 16 T cell receptor beta chains came from one sample sequenced in a study of blood T cell repertoires in COVID-19 (TCRdb year 2020). The library was prepared using the immunoSEQ multiplex PCR assay. TCRdb took over this immuneACCESS table, retaining in-frame rearrangements with V and J assigned. Such tables are incomplete; in checked studies, under half of the missing clones stem from an unresolved V gene, and the remainder is unexplained. For this sample the table gives about 180,000 clones, of which just over 85% were detected only once. The ten largest clones take up about 8.6% of the sample. Material: peripheral blood. All receptors come from a man aged 50 to 59 with active or convalescent COVID-19.

This chain uses TRBV5-1 with TRBJ1-2; the D gene is possibly TRBD1 (6 bases). The CDR3 length is 11 residues. Per germline, CDR1 SGHRS and CDR2 YFSETQ. Trimming stripped 2 bases from V and 11 bases from J, with 10 bases between. CDR3 amino acids: CASSLQGWYTF. CDR3 nucleotides: TGCGCCAGCAGCTTACAGGGTTGGTACACCTTC.

For the CDR3, the DNA is TGTGCCAGCAGCTTAAGTCTAGCGGGGGGCCGGGAGACCCAGTACTTC. As protein: CASSLSLAGGRETQYF. V is TRBV7-2 and J is TRBJ2-5; 11 bases are a match to TRBD2. This CDR3 spans 16 amino acids. Germline assignment: CDR1 SGHTA and CDR2 FQGNSA. The J segment lost 5 bases and the V segment lost 2 bases, leaving 7 bases of the junction unmatched.

V usage is TRBV7-2 and J usage is TRBJ2-6; D remains ambiguous. The CDR3 is 15 residues long. Trimming stripped 5 bases from V and 4 bases from J, with 12 bases between. CDR1 SGHTA and CDR2 FQGNSA come from the germline V gene. CDR3 residues: CASSPTRVGANVLTF. The CDR3 nucleotides are TGTGCCAGCAGCCCTACCCGCGTAGGGGCCAACGTCCTGACTTTC.

The chain has TRBV30 and TRBJ2-2, with a weak D call TRBD1 (6 bases). The V and J ends lost 0 bases and 5 bases respectively, with 13 bases between them. The CDR3 has 15 residues. Germline values: CDR1 GTSNPN, CDR2 SVGIG (reference sequence). For the CDR3, the DNA is TGTGCCTGGAGTGTACAAACAGGGTGGACCGGGGAGCTGTTTTTT. This translates into CAWSVQTGWTGELFF.

This clone was counted once. The chain couples TRBV7-6 to TRBJ2-5; possible D gene TRBD2, 6 bases. The CDR3 runs to 16 residues. Germline CDR1 reads SGHVS; CDR2 reads FNYEAQ. Trimming shortened V by 5 bases and J by 2 bases, and 18 bases separated the two germline ends. CDR3 in amino acids: CASSHKTSKPQETQYF. In DNA form, the CDR3 reads TGTGCCAGCAGCCACAAGACTAGTAAACCACAAGAGACCCAGTACTTC.

This clone has just one count. The chain has TRBV4-3 and TRBJ2-3; 9 positions agree with TRBD1. The CDR3 is 16 amino acids. Per the germline V gene, CDR1 is LGHNA and CDR2 is YSLEER. V lost 3 bases to trimming and J lost 3 bases; unmatched junction nucleotides: 7. CDR3 residues: CASSHTGTGKTDTQYF. In DNA, the CDR3 is TGCGCCAGCAGCCATACCGGGACAGGGAAGACAGATACGCAGTATTTT.

This clone appeared once. For the CDR3, the DNA is TGTGCCAGCAGCCCGTACAGAGAAATGAACACTGAAGCTTTCTTT. Translating gives CASSPYREMNTEAFF. The chain recombines TRBV5-4 with TRBJ1-1; no firm D call. With 4 bases removed from V and 0 bases from J, the gap between germline ends came to 13 bases. There are 15 residues in the CDR3. Germline V CDR1 and CDR2: SGHNT, YYREEE (reference sequence).

CDR3 nucleotide sequence: TGTGCCAGCAGCTTCGATGGACAAGACTATGGCTACACCTTC. This gives the protein CASSFDGQDYGYTF. The chain employs TRBV7-3 and TRBJ1-2; weak D call: TRBD1 (5 bases). The germline gives CDR1 SGHTA, CDR2 FQGTGA. The CDR3 contains 14 residues. V dropped 3 bases and J dropped 3 bases, with 11 bases sitting between them. Full variable domain (remainder filled in from reference TRBV7-3 and TRBJ1-2): GAGVSQTPSNKVTEKGKYVELRCDPISGHTALYWYRQSLGQGPEFLIYFQGTGAADDSGLPNDRFFAVRPEGSVSTLKIQRTERGDSAVYLCASSFDGQDYGYTFGSGTRLTVV.

V is TRBV21-1 and J is TRBJ2-7; the tabulated D call, TRBD1, remains unverified against the DNA. TRBV21-1 represents a pseudogene. The CDR3 is 14 residues long. The CDR3 protein is CASSPDRDIYEQYF. Here the CDR3 DNA reads TGTGCCAGCAGCCCCGACAGGGATATTTACGAGCAGTACTTC.

The rearrangement uses TRBV2 and TRBJ1-2; D not certain. The CDR3 covers 14 residues. Deletions cut 3 bases from V and 6 bases from J, with 14 bases between. The germline CDR1 and CDR2 sequences are SNHLY and FYNNEI. The CDR3 here is CASSDFYGSNGYTF. The DNA of the CDR3 is TGTGCCAGCAGTGACTTCTATGGGAGTAATGGCTACACCTTC.

The chain is built from TRBV27 and TRBJ2-7, with TRBD1 as a possible D gene (5 bases). V was shortened by 10 bases and J by 5 bases, with 18 bases between the two germline ends. CDR3 length: 13 amino acids. Germline assignment: CDR1 MNHEY and CDR2 SMNVEV (reference sequence). This CDR3 reads CATPVRKGNEQYF. The CDR3 DNA reads as TGTGCCACCCCAGTCAGGAAGGGGAACGAGCAGTACTTC.

CDR3 nucleotides: TGTGCCAGTCGCGACAGGGCAAGAAATTCACCCCTCCACTTT. Translated: CASRDRARNSPLHF. The chain joins TRBV2 to TRBJ1-6, with 7 bases fitting TRBD1. Trimming took 9 bases from V and 7 from J; bases not matched to a gene: 9. CDR3 length: 14 amino acids. Germline V CDR1 and CDR2: SNHLY, FYNNEI. The full variable domain, completed using reference TRBV2 and TRBJ1-6, is EPEVTQTPSHQVTQMGQEVILRCVPISNHLYFYWYRQILGQKVEFLVSFYNNEISEKSEIFDDQFSVERPDGSNFTLKIRSTKLEDSAMYFCASRDRARNSPLHFGNGTRLTVT.

V usage is TRBV4-1 and J usage is TRBJ1-6; D unclear. This CDR3 has 19 amino acids. The germline gives CDR1 MGHRA, CDR2 YSYEKL. V was cut by 0 bases and J by 0 bases, with 15 bases left in between. The CDR3 is CASSQEETTMSSYNSPLHF. In nucleotides, the CDR3 is TGCGCCAGCAGCCAAGAAGAAACAACTATGAGCTCCTATAATTCACCCCTCCACTTT.

The chain links TRBV29-1 to TRBJ1-2; D not certain. The CDR3 spans 12 residues. With 6 bases removed from V and 0 bases from J, the gap between germline ends came to 8 bases. Looked up from germline, CDR1 is SQVTM and CDR2 is ANQGSEA. The CDR3 bases are TGCAGCGTCTTTAGTACTAACTATGGCTACACCTTC. As protein: CSVFSTNYGYTF.

The rearrangement links TRBV19 to TRBJ1-5, with TRBD1 matching over 7 bases. After removal of 9 bases from V and 2 bases from J, the junction contained 13 bases not matched to a gene. Germline V gives CDR1 LNHDA, CDR2 SQIVND (reference sequence). The CDR3 covers 16 residues. The CDR3 here is CASRRGAGGGNQPQHF. The CDR3 DNA follows: TGTGCCAGCCGAAGGGGGGCAGGGGGTGGCAATCAGCCCCAGCATTTT.

The J gene is TRBJ2-3, the V gene TRBV3-1 (or the pseudogene TRBV3-2); 11 nucleotides line up with TRBD2. V gave up 1 base and J gave up 6 bases; unmatched junction bases: 6. Per germline, CDR1 LGHDT and CDR2 YNNKEL (reference sequence). The CDR3 sequence is 16 residues long. CDR3 nucleotides: TGTGCCAGCAGCCAAGGGGTAGCGGGGGGGACCGATACGCAGTATTTT. It specifies CASSQGVAGGTDTQYF.